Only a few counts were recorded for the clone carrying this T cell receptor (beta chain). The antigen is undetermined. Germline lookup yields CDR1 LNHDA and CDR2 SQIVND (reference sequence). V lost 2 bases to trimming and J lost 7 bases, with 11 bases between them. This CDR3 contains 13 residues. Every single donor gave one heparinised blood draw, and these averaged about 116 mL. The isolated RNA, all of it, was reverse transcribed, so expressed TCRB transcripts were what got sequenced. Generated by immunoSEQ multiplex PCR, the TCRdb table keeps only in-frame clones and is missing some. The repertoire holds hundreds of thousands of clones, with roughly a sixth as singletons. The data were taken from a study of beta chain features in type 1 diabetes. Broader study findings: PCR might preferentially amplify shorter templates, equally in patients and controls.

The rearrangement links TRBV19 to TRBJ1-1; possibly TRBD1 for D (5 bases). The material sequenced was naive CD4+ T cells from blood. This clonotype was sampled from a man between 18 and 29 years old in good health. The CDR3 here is CASSIFKGSEAFF. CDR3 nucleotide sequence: TGTGCCAGTAGTATATTTAAGGGGAGTGAAGCTTTCTTT.